A single sample is the source of the 20 T cell receptor beta chains below, sequenced in a study of T cell responses to AZD1222 COVID-19 vaccine. TCRdb keeps only in-frame clones here, not all; method: immunoSEQ multiplex PCR. The table records roughly 48,000 clones, 70% to 90% of them present only once. The material sequenced was peripheral blood, taken 28 days after the second AZD1222 dose. The receptors were sampled from an adult who received the AZD1222 COVID-19 vaccine.

V is TRBV20-1 and J is TRBJ1-4; D is perhaps TRBD1 (5 bases). The CDR3 length is 11 residues. The germline V gene has CDR1 DFQATT and CDR2 SNEGSKA (reference sequence). V gave up 7 bases and J gave up 5 bases, with 8 bases separating them. The CDR3 here is CSGGENEKLFF. CDR3 sequence (DNA): TGCAGTGGGGGGGAGAATGAAAAACTGTTTTTT.

The chain employs TRBV3-1 (or the pseudogene TRBV3-2) and TRBJ2-1; 8 positions agree with TRBD2. J gave up 8 bases and V 4 bases, and 13 bases lay outside the gene matches. The CDR3 is made up of 16 amino acids. Germline V CDR1 and CDR2: LGHDT, YNNKEL (reference sequence). Here the CDR3 reads CASSRDLTGGYDEQFF. The CDR3 region has the DNA TGTGCCAGCAGCCGAGACCTAACGGGGGGGTACGATGAGCAGTTCTTC.

V is TRBV19 and J is TRBJ2-7; 7 bases align to TRBD1. This CDR3 is 14 amino acids long. Per the germline V gene, CDR1 is LNHDA and CDR2 is SQIVND (reference sequence). The V gene end was trimmed by 9 bases and the J gene end by 4 bases; junction bases not matched to a gene: 12. This CDR3 is CASRTWDSSYEQYF. The CDR3 DNA follows: TGTGCCAGCAGGACCTGGGACAGCTCATACGAGCAGTACTTC.

V and J are TRBV7-9 and TRBJ2-5, with D perhaps TRBD1 (8 bases). The CDR3 has 16 amino acids. In germline, CDR1 is SEHNR, CDR2 FQNEAQ (reference sequence). V lost 5 bases to trimming and J lost 6 bases, with 22 bases between them. As DNA, the CDR3 is TGTGCCAGCAGCCCGCGGACAGGGAGGGAAATCCAGACCCAGTACTTC. This translates into CASSPRTGREIQTQYF.

The sample holds one count of this clone. This rearrangement joins TRBV2 to TRBJ1-5, with 7 bases aligning to TRBD1. Germline values: CDR1 SNHLY, CDR2 FYNNEI. The V gene end was trimmed by 5 bases and the J gene end by 6 bases; junction bases not matched to a gene: 10. The length of the CDR3 is 15 residues. For the CDR3, the DNA is TGTGCCAGCAGTCCCCGACAGGGTTGGGTTCAGCCCCAGCATTTT. Protein sequence: CASSPRQGWVQPQHF.

The chain joins TRBV11-2 to TRBJ1-1, with D hard to call. Between the trimmed V and J ends, which lost 0 bases and 4 bases, there was a span of 12 bases. The CDR3 spans 15 residues. In germline, CDR1 is SGHAT, CDR2 FQNNGV. This chain's CDR3 is CASSLEATWVTEAFF. The CDR3 DNA is TGTGCCAGCAGCTTAGAAGCAACCTGGGTCACTGAAGCTTTCTTT.

The gene calls are TRBV5-1 and TRBJ1-4, with 7 bases lining up with TRBD1. Trimming took 4 bases from V and 0 from J; bases not matched to a gene: 6. The CDR3 has 16 residues. Germline CDR1 is SGHRS and CDR2 is YFSETQ. In nucleotides, the CDR3 is TGCGCCAGCAGCAAAGGGACAGCTGCAACTAATGAAAAACTGTTTTTT. As protein: CASSKGTAATNEKLFF.

The V call is TRBV13, the J call TRBJ2-7, with TRBD1 matching over 9 bases. The germline gives CDR1 PRHDT, CDR2 FYEKMQ (reference sequence). This CDR3 region has 16 residues. The V gene end was trimmed by 1 base and the J gene end by 7 bases; junction bases not matched to a gene: 11. The CDR3 nucleotides read TGTGCCAGCAGCTTAGATGGCGGGACAGGGTCGGGAGAGCAGTACTTC. As protein: CASSLDGGTGSGEQYF.

V usage is TRBV2 and J usage is TRBJ2-7, with no clear D. The length of the CDR3 is 15 residues. The germline V gene encodes CDR1 SNHLY and CDR2 FYNNEI. Trimming took 6 bases from V and 3 from J, leaving 18 bases between them. CDR3 in DNA: TGTGCCAGCAGCCATACGTATCTTCGGGTCTACGAGCAGTACTTC. Encoded protein: CASSHTYLRVYEQYF.

The chain couples TRBV29-1 to TRBJ2-1, with 8 bases matching TRBD1. CDR3 length: 14 residues. The germline gives CDR1 SQVTM, CDR2 ANQGSEA. Germline trimming cut 6 bases from V and 6 bases from J; bases unmatched to any gene: 10. The CDR3 nucleotides are TGCAGCGTCGAGGACAGGGCCCTTATCAATGAGCAGTTCTTC. As protein: CSVEDRALINEQFF.

In this sample, this clone turned up a few times. The chain links TRBV6-4 to TRBJ2-2, with a possible D match to TRBD2 (5 bases). This CDR3 has 16 amino acids. V dropped 5 bases and J dropped 4 bases, with 17 bases sitting between them. CDR1 is MRHNA and CDR2 is SNTAGT in the germline V gene. CDR3 region: CASSPTSRRSTGELFF. The CDR3 DNA sequence: TGTGCCAGCAGTCCCACAAGCCGGAGGTCCACCGGGGAGCTGTTTTTT.

This rearrangement joins TRBV18 to TRBJ1-1, with D maybe TRBD1 (5 bases). The CDR3 contains 12 residues. The ends were cut back, 6 bases at V and 6 bases at J, with 11 bases in the middle. Germline CDR1 KGHSH, CDR2 LQKENI. CDR3 DNA sequence: TGTGCCAGCTCGGCCGGGACCCCTGAAGCTTTCTTT. The encoded protein is CASSAGTPEAFF.

The chain links TRBV19 to TRBJ2-7; maybe TRBD1 (5 bases). V was shortened by 6 bases and J by 2 bases, with 14 bases between the two germline ends. The CDR3 runs 14 residues. Germline V CDR1 and CDR2: LNHDA, SQIVND (reference sequence). CDR3 residues: CASSRALPTYEQYF. Here the CDR3 DNA reads TGTGCCAGTAGCAGGGCCCTTCCCACCTACGAGCAGTACTTC.

This clone occurred a few times. V usage is TRBV28 and J usage is TRBJ2-1; the match to TRBD2 covers 13 bases. The CDR3 consists of 15 residues. CDR1 and CDR2 from the germline V gene are MDHEN and SYDVKM. Trimming at V came to 6 bases and at J to 6 bases, leaving 5 bases not matched to a gene. The CDR3 region has the DNA TGTGCCAGCAGCTCGGGACTAGCGGGAACCAATGAGCAGTTCTTC. This encodes CASSSGLAGTNEQFF.

This clone was seen once. V and J are TRBV6-5 and TRBJ2-3, with 10 positions matching TRBD2. The CDR3 extends over 15 amino acids. Germline V gene data show CDR1 as MNHEY and CDR2 as SVGAGI. V lost 0 bases to trimming and J lost 8 bases; unmatched junction nucleotides: 5. The CDR3 reads CASSYSPTSGTTQYF. CDR3 in DNA: TGTGCCAGCAGTTACTCACCTACTAGCGGGACTACGCAGTATTTT.

V usage is TRBV28 and J usage is TRBJ1-4; no clear D. The length of the CDR3 is 12 residues. Germline V lookup: CDR1 MDHEN, CDR2 SYDVKM. V was cut by 6 bases and J by 7 bases, with 9 bases left in between. The chain's CDR3 is CASSWGSEKLFF. The DNA for the CDR3 is TGTGCCAGCAGCTGGGGTAGTGAAAAACTGTTTTTT.

The chain carries TRBV18 and TRBJ2-7, with D perhaps matching TRBD1 (5 bases). The CDR3 covers 14 residues. Trimming stripped 2 bases from V and 1 base from J, with 9 bases between. Germline loops: CDR1 KGHSH, CDR2 LQKENI. CDR3 nucleotides: TGTGCCAGCTCACCAGGGGCAGGGTCCTACGAGCAGTACTTC. Amino acid sequence: CASSPGAGSYEQYF. Variable domain in full (rest from reference TRBV18 and TRBJ2-7): NAGVMQNPRHLVRRRGQEARLRCSPMKGHSHVYWYRQLPEEGLKFMVYLQKENIIDESGMPKERFSAEFPKEGPSILRIQQVVRGDSAAYFCASSPGAGSYEQYFGPGTRLTVT.

V and J are TRBV11-2 and TRBJ1-2; D may be TRBD1 (5 bases). The CDR3 covers 15 residues. From germline, CDR1 is SGHAT and CDR2 FQNNGV. V dropped 4 bases and J dropped 2 bases, with 14 bases sitting between them. CDR3 sequence reads: CASSSPRGSNYGYTF. The CDR3 coding sequence is TGTGCCAGCAGCTCCCCTCGGGGCAGCAACTATGGCTACACCTTC.

The genes are TRBV11-2 and TRBJ2-3; 7 positions agree with TRBD1. The CDR3 runs to 16 residues. V shed 3 bases and J 6 bases; nucleotides not matched to a gene: 12. Germline loops: CDR1 SGHAT, CDR2 FQNNGV. The CDR3 region is CASSFEGRGPWDTQYF. DNA for the CDR3: TGTGCCAGCAGCTTTGAAGGAAGGGGGCCTTGGGATACGCAGTATTTT.

The J gene is TRBJ2-7, the V gene TRBV14; D gene unclear. V was pared by 3 bases and J by 4 bases, with 7 bases between. The CDR3 runs 12 residues. CDR1 SGHDN and CDR2 FVKESK come from the germline V gene. The chain's CDR3 is CASSHIPYEQYF. DNA of the CDR3: TGTGCCAGCAGCCATATACCTTACGAGCAGTACTTC.